This T cell receptor beta chain originates from a study of graft-versus-host responses after intestinal transplantation. Overall study: Multivisceral, liver-intestinal, or isolated intestinal transplants were performed in recipients. Every transplant recipient was induced with anti-thymocyte globulin, then maintained on tacrolimus and steroids for 2 to 3 years.

The study, taken as a whole, reports: Some patients had graft-donor T cell macrochimerism. In their allografts, the ratios of graft-versus-host to host-versus-graft T cell clones were high. In recipient marrow, GvH clones were found, and some appeared first in ileum or blood.

Germline CDR1 and CDR2: LNHDA and SQIVND (reference sequence). The ends were cut back, 5 bases at V and 2 bases at J, with 8 bases in the middle. The CDR3 contains 13 residues. Points on this clone: The target antigen is unknown.

Produced via immunoSEQ multiplex PCR; TCRdb's table is partial and in-frame only. The profile shows fewer than 110,000 clones, 80% to 95% of them singletons. The sample was unstimulated CD8+ T cells sorted from spleen or lymph node cells, taken before intestinal transplant. The gene calls are TRBV19 and TRBJ2-3; D call uncertain. This TCR derives from a human donor who received an intestinal transplant. CDR3 protein: CASSRTFTDTQYF. CDR3 coding DNA: TGTGCCAGTAGTCGTACATTCACAGATACGCAGTATTTT.